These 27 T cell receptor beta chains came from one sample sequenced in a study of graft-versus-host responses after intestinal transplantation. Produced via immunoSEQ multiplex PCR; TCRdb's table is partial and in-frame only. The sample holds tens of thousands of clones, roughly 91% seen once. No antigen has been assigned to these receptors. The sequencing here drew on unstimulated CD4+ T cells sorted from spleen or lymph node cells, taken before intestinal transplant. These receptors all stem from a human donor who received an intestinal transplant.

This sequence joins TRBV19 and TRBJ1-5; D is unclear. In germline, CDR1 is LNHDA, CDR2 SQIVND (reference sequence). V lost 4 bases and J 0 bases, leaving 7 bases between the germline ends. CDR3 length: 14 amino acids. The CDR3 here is CASSTVHSNQPQHF. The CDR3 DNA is TGTGCCAGTAGTACAGTTCATAGCAATCAGCCCCAGCATTTT.

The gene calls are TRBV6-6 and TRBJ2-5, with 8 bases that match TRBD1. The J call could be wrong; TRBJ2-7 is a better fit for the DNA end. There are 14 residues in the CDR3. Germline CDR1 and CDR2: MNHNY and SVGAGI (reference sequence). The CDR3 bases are TGTGCCAGCCAGAGGGACAGGAGCTCCTACGAGCAGTACTTC. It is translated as CASQRDRSSYEQYF.

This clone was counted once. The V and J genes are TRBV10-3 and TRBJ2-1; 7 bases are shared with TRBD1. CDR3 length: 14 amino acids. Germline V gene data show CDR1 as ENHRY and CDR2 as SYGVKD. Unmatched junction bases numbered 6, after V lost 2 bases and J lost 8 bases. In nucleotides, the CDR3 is TGTGCCATCAGTGAGGGGGACAGTAGGTATGAGCAGTTCTTC. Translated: CAISEGDSRYEQFF.

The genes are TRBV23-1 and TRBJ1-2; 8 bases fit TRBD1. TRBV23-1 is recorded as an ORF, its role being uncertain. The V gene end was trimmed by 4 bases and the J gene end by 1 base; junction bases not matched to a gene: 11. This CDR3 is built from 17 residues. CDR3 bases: TGCGCCAGCAGTCCCCGTCCCGGGACAGGCTGTAACTATGGCTACACCTTC. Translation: CASSPRPGTGCNYGYTF.

In nucleotides, the CDR3 is TGTGCCAGCAGCTCGGGGGGTATAACAGATACGCAGTATTTT. As protein: CASSSGGITDTQYF. This chain joins TRBV28 and TRBJ2-3; 7 bases agree with TRBD2. This CDR3 region has 14 residues. With V trimmed by 6 bases and J by 3 bases, 6 bases remained unmatched. Germline-derived CDR1 and CDR2 are MDHEN and SYDVKM.

CDR3 protein: CASSLFGLVNEQFF. CDR3 nucleotide sequence: TGTGCCAGCAGTTTATTCGGACTAGTCAATGAGCAGTTCTTC. The gene calls are TRBV27 and TRBJ2-1; 7 bases are shared with TRBD2. J was trimmed by 6 bases and V by 1 base; bases with no gene match: 3. The CDR3 spans 14 residues. Germline V gene data show CDR1 as MNHEY and CDR2 as SMNVEV (reference sequence).

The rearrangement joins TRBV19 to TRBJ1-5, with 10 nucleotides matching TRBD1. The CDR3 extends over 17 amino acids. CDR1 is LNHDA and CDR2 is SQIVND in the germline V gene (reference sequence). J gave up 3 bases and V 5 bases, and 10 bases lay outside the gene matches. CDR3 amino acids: CASSSKSGTGANQPQHF. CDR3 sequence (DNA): TGTGCCAGTAGTTCAAAGTCCGGGACAGGGGCCAATCAGCCCCAGCATTTT.

The CDR3 DNA reads as TGCGCCACGCAACGGGACAGGAGCACAGATACGCAGTATTTT. This codes for CATQRDRSTDTQYF. The J gene is TRBJ2-3, the V gene TRBV4-1; TRBD1 matches at 8 bases. CDR1 MGHRA and CDR2 YSYEKL come from the germline V gene. The junction had 6 bases not matched to a gene; V was cut back by 10 bases and J by 0 bases. The CDR3 sequence is 14 residues long.

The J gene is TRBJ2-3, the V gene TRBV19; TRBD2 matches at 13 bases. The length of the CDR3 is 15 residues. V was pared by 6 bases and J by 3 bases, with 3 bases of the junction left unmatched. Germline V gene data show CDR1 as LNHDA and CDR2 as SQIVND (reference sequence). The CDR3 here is CASSVTSGGTDTQYF. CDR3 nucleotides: TGTGCCAGTAGCGTGACTAGCGGGGGGACAGATACGCAGTATTTT. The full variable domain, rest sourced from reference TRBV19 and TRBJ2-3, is DGGITQSPKYLFRKEGQNVTLSCEQNLNHDAMYWYRQDPGQGLRLIYYSQIVNDFQKGDIAEGYSVSREKKESFPLTVTSAQKNPTAFYLCASSVTSGGTDTQYFGPGTRLTVL.

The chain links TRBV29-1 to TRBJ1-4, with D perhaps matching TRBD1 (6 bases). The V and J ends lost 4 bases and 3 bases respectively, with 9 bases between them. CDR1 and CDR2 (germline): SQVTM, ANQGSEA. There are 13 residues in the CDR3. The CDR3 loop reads CSVGEGANEKLFF. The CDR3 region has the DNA TGCAGCGTTGGGGAGGGGGCTAATGAAAAACTGTTTTTT.

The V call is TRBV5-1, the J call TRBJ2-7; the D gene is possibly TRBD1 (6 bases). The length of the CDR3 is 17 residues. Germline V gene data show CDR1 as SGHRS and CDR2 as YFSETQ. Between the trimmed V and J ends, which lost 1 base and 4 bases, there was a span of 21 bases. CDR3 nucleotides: TGCGCCAGCAGCTTGTTCCACGCGGACAGTGGAGCATACGAGCAGTACTTC. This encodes CASSLFHADSGAYEQYF.

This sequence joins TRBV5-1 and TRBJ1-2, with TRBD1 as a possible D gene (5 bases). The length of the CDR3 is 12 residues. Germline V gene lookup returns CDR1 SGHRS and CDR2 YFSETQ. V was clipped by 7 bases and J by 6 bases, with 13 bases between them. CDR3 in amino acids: CASRSGQNGYTF. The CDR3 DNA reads TGCGCCAGCCGGTCAGGGCAAAATGGCTACACCTTC.

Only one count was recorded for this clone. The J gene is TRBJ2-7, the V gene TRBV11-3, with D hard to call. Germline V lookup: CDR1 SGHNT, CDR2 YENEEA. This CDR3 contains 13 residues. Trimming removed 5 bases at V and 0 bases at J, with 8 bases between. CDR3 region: CASSQAISYEQYF. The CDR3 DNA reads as TGTGCCAGCAGCCAAGCTATCTCCTACGAGCAGTACTTC.

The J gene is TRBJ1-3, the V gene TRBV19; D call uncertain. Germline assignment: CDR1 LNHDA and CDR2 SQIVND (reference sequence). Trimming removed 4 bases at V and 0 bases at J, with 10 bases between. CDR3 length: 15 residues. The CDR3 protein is CASSTTQSSGNTIYF. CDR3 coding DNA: TGTGCCAGTAGTACGACACAGAGCTCTGGAAACACCATATATTTT.

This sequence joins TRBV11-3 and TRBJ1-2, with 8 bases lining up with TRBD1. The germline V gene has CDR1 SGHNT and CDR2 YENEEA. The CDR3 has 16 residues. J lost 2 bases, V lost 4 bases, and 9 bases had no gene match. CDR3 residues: CASSSRQGRMNYGYTF. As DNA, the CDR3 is TGTGCCAGCAGCTCCCGACAGGGGAGAATGAACTATGGCTACACCTTC.

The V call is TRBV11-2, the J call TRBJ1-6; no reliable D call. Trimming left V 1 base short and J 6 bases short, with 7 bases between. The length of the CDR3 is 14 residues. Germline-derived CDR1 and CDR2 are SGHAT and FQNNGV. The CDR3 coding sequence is TGTGCCAGCAGCTTAGCGAGTATTAATTCACCCCTCCACTTT. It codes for CASSLASINSPLHF.

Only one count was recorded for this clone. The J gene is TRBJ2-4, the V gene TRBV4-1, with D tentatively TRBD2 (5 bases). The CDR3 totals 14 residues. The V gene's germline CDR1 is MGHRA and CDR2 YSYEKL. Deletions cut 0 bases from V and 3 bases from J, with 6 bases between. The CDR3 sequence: CASSQEGSKNIQYF. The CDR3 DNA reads TGCGCCAGCAGCCAAGAAGGGAGCAAAAACATTCAGTACTTC.

CDR3 loop: CAWSAGYTGELFF. The CDR3 region has the DNA TGTGCCTGGAGTGCAGGGTACACCGGGGAGCTGTTTTTT. The chain combines TRBV30 with TRBJ2-2; the D gene is possibly TRBD1 (5 bases). The germline V gene encodes CDR1 GTSNPN and CDR2 SVGIG (reference sequence). The CDR3 consists of 13 residues. Trimming stripped 1 base from V and 3 bases from J, with 6 bases between.

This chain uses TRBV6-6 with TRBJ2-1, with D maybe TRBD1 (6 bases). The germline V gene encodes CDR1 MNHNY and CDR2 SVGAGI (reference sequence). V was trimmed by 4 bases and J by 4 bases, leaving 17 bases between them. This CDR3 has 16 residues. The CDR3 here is CASSSPGQNHYNEQFF. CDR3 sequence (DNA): TGTGCCAGCAGTTCCCCCGGACAGAATCATTACAATGAGCAGTTCTTC.

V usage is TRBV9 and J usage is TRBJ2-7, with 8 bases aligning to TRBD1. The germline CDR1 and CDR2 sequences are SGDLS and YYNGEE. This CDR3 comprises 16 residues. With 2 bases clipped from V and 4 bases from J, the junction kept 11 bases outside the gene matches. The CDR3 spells CASSVAGQGDLYEQYF. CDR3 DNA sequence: TGTGCCAGCAGCGTCGCCGGACAGGGAGACTTATACGAGCAGTACTTC.

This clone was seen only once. The CDR3 loop reads CASSNTAGTASYEQYF. Written as DNA, the CDR3 is TGTGCCAGCAGTAACACCGCCGGGACAGCTTCCTACGAGCAGTACTTC. V usage is TRBV27 and J usage is TRBJ2-7; 7 positions agree with TRBD1. The CDR3 consists of 16 residues. V was clipped by 5 bases and J by 1 base; unmatched bases: 11. Germline values: CDR1 MNHEY, CDR2 SMNVEV (reference sequence).

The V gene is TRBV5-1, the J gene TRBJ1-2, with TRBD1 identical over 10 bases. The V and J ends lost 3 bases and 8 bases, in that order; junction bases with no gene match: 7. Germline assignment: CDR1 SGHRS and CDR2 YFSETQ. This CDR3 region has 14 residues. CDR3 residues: CASSSIGQGDGYTF. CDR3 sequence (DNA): TGCGCCAGCAGCTCAATAGGACAGGGGGACGGCTACACCTTC.

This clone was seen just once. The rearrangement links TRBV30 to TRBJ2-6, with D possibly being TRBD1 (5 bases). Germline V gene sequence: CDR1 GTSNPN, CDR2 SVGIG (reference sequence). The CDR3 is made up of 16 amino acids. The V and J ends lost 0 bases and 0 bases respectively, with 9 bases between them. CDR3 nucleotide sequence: TGTGCCTGGAGTGTCGCAGGGTTCTCTGGGGCCAACGTCCTGACTTTC. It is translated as CAWSVAGFSGANVLTF.

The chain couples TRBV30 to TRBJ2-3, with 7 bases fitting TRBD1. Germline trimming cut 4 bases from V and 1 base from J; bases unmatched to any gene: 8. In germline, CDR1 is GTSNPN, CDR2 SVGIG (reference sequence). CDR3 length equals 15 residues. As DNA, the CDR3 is TGTGCCTGGAACCGCAGGGGGTTTGGCACAGATACGCAGTATTTT. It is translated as CAWNRRGFGTDTQYF.

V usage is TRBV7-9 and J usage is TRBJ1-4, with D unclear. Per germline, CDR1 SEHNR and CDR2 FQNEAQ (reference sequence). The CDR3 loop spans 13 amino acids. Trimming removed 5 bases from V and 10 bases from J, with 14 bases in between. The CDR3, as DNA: TGTGCCAGCAGCCCTGGAGGGATGGGAAAACTGTTTTTT. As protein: CASSPGGMGKLFF.

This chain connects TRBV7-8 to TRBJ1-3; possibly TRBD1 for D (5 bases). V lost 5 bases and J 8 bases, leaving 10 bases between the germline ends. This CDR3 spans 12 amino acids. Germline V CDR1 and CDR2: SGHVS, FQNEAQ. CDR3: CASSGGGDTIYF. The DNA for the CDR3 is TGTGCCAGCAGCGGCGGGGGGGACACCATATATTTT.

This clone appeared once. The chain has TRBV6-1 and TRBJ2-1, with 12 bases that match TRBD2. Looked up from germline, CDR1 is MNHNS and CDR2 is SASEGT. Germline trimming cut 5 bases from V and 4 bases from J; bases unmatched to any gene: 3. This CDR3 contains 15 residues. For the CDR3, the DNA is TGTGCCAGCAGTTTACTAGCGGGGGGTTACAATGAGCAGTTCTTC. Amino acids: CASSLLAGGYNEQFF.